This section outlines one TCR beta chain sequence together with its context. This sample is part of a study of blood T cell repertoires in COVID-19. Study context: From the United States, Italy and Spain came samples of acute and convalescent COVID-19.

Per the germline V gene, CDR1 is SGDLS and CDR2 is YYNGEE. With V trimmed by 1 base and J by 7 bases, 10 bases remained unmatched. The CDR3 sequence is 15 residues long. Only in-frame clones appear in the TCRdb table, and some are missing; sequencing was by immunoSEQ multiplex PCR. The repertoire has over 200,000 clones, more than 80% of them found once; the top ten carry 2% to 3%. Sequenced input: peripheral blood. The clonotype was recovered from a man in his thirties or forties with COVID-19, enrolled during active disease. The chain is built from TRBV9 and TRBJ1-1; 7 bases align to TRBD1. CDR3: CASSVTPGGWGEAFF. DNA of the CDR3: TGTGCCAGCAGCGTAACCCCAGGGGGTTGGGGTGAAGCTTTCTTT.